A single sample gave rise to the 27 T cell receptor beta chains below, sequenced in a study of blood T cell repertoires in COVID-19. The method was immunoSEQ multiplex PCR; TCRdb's version includes in-frame clones alone and lacks a portion of them. The sample includes 130,000 to 150,000 clones, under 80% seen only once; the top ten take 10% to 15%. Sequencing input: peripheral blood. These receptors originate from a man aged 80 or over with acute or convalescent COVID-19.

This chain connects TRBV3-1 (or the pseudogene TRBV3-2) to TRBJ1-3; a possible D gene is TRBD1 (6 bases). CDR1 is LGHDT and CDR2 is YNNKEL in the germline V gene (reference sequence). The CDR3 extends over 16 amino acids. The V and J ends lost 4 bases and 7 bases respectively, with 20 bases between them. CDR3 sequence (DNA): TGTGCCAGCAGCCCTACAAGGACAGCGTCAGGGAACACCATATATTTT. Amino acids: CASSPTRTASGNTIYF.

The chain uses TRBV9 and TRBJ1-1, with unresolved D. Deletions cut 0 bases from V and 0 bases from J, with 6 bases between. Germline CDR1 is SGDLS and CDR2 is YYNGEE. The CDR3 is 14 amino acids. This chain's CDR3 is CASSVGPVNTEAFF. CDR3 coding DNA: TGTGCCAGCAGCGTAGGTCCGGTGAACACTGAAGCTTTCTTT.

This sequence joins TRBV19 and TRBJ2-6, with D possibly TRBD2 on 6 matching bases. CDR1 and CDR2 (germline): LNHDA, SQIVND (reference sequence). Trimming left V 9 bases short and J 1 base short, with 13 bases between. The CDR3 has 15 residues. CDR3 nucleotide sequence: TGTGCCAGCGACGGAGGGCGATCTGGGGCCAACGTCCTGACTTTC. It codes for CASDGGRSGANVLTF.

This clone was found a few times. The chain employs TRBV19 and TRBJ2-3; 7 bases agree with TRBD2. Trimming removed 8 bases from V and 2 bases from J; junction bases left unmatched: 10. Germline V gene sequence: CDR1 LNHDA, CDR2 SQIVND (reference sequence). CDR3 size: 15 residues. Here the CDR3 reads CASGSTGGSTDTQYF. The CDR3 DNA is TGTGCCAGTGGGTCGACGGGGGGATCCACAGATACGCAGTATTTT.

This chain joins TRBV27 and TRBJ2-1; 9 bases are a match to TRBD1. CDR3 size: 11 residues. V was clipped by 6 bases and J by 15 bases; unmatched bases: 6. Per germline, CDR1 MNHEY and CDR2 SMNVEV (reference sequence). As DNA, the CDR3 is TGTGCCAGCAGAACCGGGACAGGGACGTTCTTC. As protein: CASRTGTGTFF.

Only a few counts were recorded for this clone. The J gene is TRBJ1-4, the V gene TRBV29-1; D is undetermined. CDR3 length: 13 amino acids. The germline V gene encodes CDR1 SQVTM and CDR2 ANQGSEA. Trimming pared 2 bases from V and 8 bases from J, leaving 12 bases between. The CDR3 coding sequence is TGCAGCGTTGAATGGGAGCGCGGAGAAAAACTGTTTTTT. It translates to CSVEWERGEKLFF.

This clone was seen ten or more times. The J gene is TRBJ1-5, the V gene TRBV25-1, with unresolved D. Germline CDR1 MGHDK, CDR2 SYGVNS. Trimming took off 0 bases at V and 7 bases at J, with 10 bases between the two ends. CDR3 length: 14 amino acids. CDR3 DNA sequence: TGTGCCAGCAGTGAATACTCAGTAGCCCAGCCCCAGCATTTT. It translates to CASSEYSVAQPQHF.

The genes are TRBV7-9 and TRBJ1-1; 7 nucleotides align to TRBD1. The J segment lost 7 bases and the V segment lost 2 bases, leaving 7 bases of the junction unmatched. Germline values: CDR1 SEHNR, CDR2 FQNEAQ (reference sequence). This CDR3 is 14 amino acids long. The CDR3 nucleotides are TGTGCCAGCAGCTTACCCTGGGGGGACAGTGAAGCTTTCTTT. It translates to CASSLPWGDSEAFF.

The gene calls are TRBV28 and TRBJ1-6; D not resolved. Looked up from germline, CDR1 is MDHEN and CDR2 is SYDVKM. Trimming pared 10 bases from V and 0 bases from J, leaving 10 bases between. The CDR3 length is 14 residues. The CDR3 protein is CATSESSYNSPLHF. DNA of the CDR3: TGTGCCACCTCGGAGAGCTCCTATAATTCACCCCTCCACTTT.

This chain connects TRBV12-1 to TRBJ1-6; the table assigns TRBD1, which was not confirmed against the DNA. TRBV12-1 represents a pseudogene. The length of the CDR3 is 19 residues. CDR3 nucleotide sequence: TGTGCCAGCAGCTTTGAGTATATGACAGGGAGCTCCTATAATTCACCCCTCCACTTT. Translation: CASSFEYMTGSSYNSPLHF.

The count of this clone is one. This chain joins TRBV13 and TRBJ2-1, with 8 bases matching TRBD2. The J segment lost 8 bases and the V segment lost 4 bases, leaving 10 bases of the junction unmatched. The CDR3 sequence is 15 residues long. In germline, CDR1 is PRHDT, CDR2 FYEKMQ (reference sequence). The CDR3 coding sequence is TGTGCCAGCAGCTCCACCAGACTAGCGATGGATGAGCAGTTCTTC. Protein sequence: CASSSTRLAMDEQFF.

V usage is TRBV2 and J usage is TRBJ2-1; TRBD2 is a possible D gene (6 bases). Trimming removed 8 bases from V and 8 bases from J, with 19 bases in between. The CDR3 consists of 14 residues. Germline CDR1 SNHLY, CDR2 FYNNEI. Here the CDR3 reads CASGKEWRVDEQFF. In DNA form, the CDR3 reads TGTGCCAGCGGAAAAGAGTGGAGGGTCGATGAGCAGTTCTTC. Drawing the rest from reference TRBV2 and TRBJ2-1, the complete variable domain is EPEVTQTPSHQVTQMGQEVILRCVPISNHLYFYWYRQILGQKVEFLVSFYNNEISEKSEIFDDQFSVERPDGSNFTLKIRSTKLEDSAMYFCASGKEWRVDEQFFGPGTRLTVL.

The chain has TRBV19 and TRBJ1-5, with D maybe TRBD1 (5 bases). V shed 1 base and J shed 4 bases, with 11 bases lying between them. Germline V gene data show CDR1 as LNHDA and CDR2 as SQIVND (reference sequence). The CDR3 has 15 amino acids. CDR3 sequence: CASSIVQGRNQPQHF. The CDR3 DNA follows: TGTGCCAGTAGTATAGTCCAGGGTCGGAATCAGCCCCAGCATTTT.

The J gene is TRBJ2-3, the V gene TRBV12-5; unclear D gene. Per the germline V gene, CDR1 is LGHNT and CDR2 is FRNRAP. Trimming pared 2 bases from V and 5 bases from J, leaving 5 bases between. The CDR3 is 12 amino acids. CDR3 in DNA: TGTGCTAGTGGTTTGCGGGTAGATACGCAGTATTTT. Its protein product is CASGLRVDTQYF.

The chain links TRBV28 to TRBJ1-5, with D maybe TRBD1 (6 bases). The germline V gene encodes CDR1 MDHEN and CDR2 SYDVKM. CDR3 length: 13 residues. Trimming pared 3 bases from V and 6 bases from J, leaving 9 bases between. CDR3 DNA sequence: TGTGCCAGCAGTTTCAGGGGTCGTCAGCCCCAGCATTTT. Translation gives CASSFRGRQPQHF.

The genes are TRBV7-9 and TRBJ1-4; D remains ambiguous. With 8 bases removed from V and 7 bases from J, the gap between germline ends came to 8 bases. The CDR3 is 11 amino acids. Germline V gene lookup returns CDR1 SEHNR and CDR2 FQNEAQ (reference sequence). In DNA, the CDR3 is TGTGCCAGCGCGGTTTCTGAAAAACTGTTTTTT. Translation gives CASAVSEKLFF.

V usage is TRBV4-3 and J usage is TRBJ2-2; 7 bases align to TRBD1. CDR1 and CDR2 (germline): LGHNA, YSLEER. With 1 base clipped from V and 2 bases from J, the junction kept 4 bases outside the gene matches. The CDR3 has 16 amino acids. CDR3 DNA sequence: TGCGCCAGCAGCCAAGTAGCAGGGGGTAACACCGGGGAGCTGTTTTTT. Its protein product is CASSQVAGGNTGELFF.

This rearrangement joins TRBV9 to TRBJ2-1; D is possibly TRBD2 (5 bases). This CDR3 is built from 16 residues. Germline V CDR1 and CDR2: SGDLS, YYNGEE. The V and J ends lost 3 bases and 9 bases respectively, with 22 bases between them. CDR3 sequence: CASSASFFRGRVEQFF. CDR3 nucleotides: TGTGCCAGCAGCGCCTCTTTTTTCCGGGGTCGGGTTGAGCAGTTCTTC.

The chain is built from TRBV5-1 and TRBJ2-1; a weak D match, TRBD1 (6 bases). The CDR3 runs 14 residues. Germline loops: CDR1 SGHRS, CDR2 YFSETQ. V was shortened by 5 bases and J by 6 bases, with 15 bases between the two germline ends. The DNA for the CDR3 is TGCGCCAGCAGTCCCTATGACAGGAGCAATGAGCAGTTCTTC. Translating gives CASSPYDRSNEQFF. Drawing the rest from reference TRBV5-1 and TRBJ2-1, the complete variable domain is KAGVTQTPRYLIKTRGQQVTLSCSPISGHRSVSWYQQTPGQGLQFLFEYFSETQRNKGNFPGRFSGRQFSNSRSEMNVSTLELGDSALYLCASSPYDRSNEQFFGPGTRLTVL.

Only a few counts were recorded for this clone. The J gene is TRBJ2-1, the V gene TRBV29-1; unclear D gene. In germline, CDR1 is SQVTM, CDR2 ANQGSEA. V was clipped by 6 bases and J by 10 bases, with 13 bases between them. CDR3 length equals 11 residues. CDR3 loop: CSVPWPNEQFF. The CDR3 DNA sequence: TGCAGCGTCCCCTGGCCCAACGAGCAGTTCTTC.

The J gene is TRBJ2-3, the V gene TRBV9, with D uncertain. V lost 0 bases to trimming and J lost 0 bases, with 5 bases between them. Germline loops: CDR1 SGDLS, CDR2 YYNGEE. CDR3 length: 14 residues. CDR3 nucleotide sequence: TGTGCCAGCAGCGTAGATACTAGCACAGATACGCAGTATTTT. It yields the protein CASSVDTSTDTQYF.

The V gene is TRBV5-4, the J gene TRBJ2-7, with 7 positions matching TRBD1. The germline V gene has CDR1 SGHNT and CDR2 YYREEE (reference sequence). Trimming cost V 4 bases and J 4 bases; bases outside gene matches: 2. The CDR3 extends over 12 amino acids. The CDR3 loop reads CASSQQGYEQYF. For the CDR3, the DNA is TGTGCCAGCAGCCAACAGGGGTACGAGCAGTACTTC.

In this sample, this clone turned up a few times. This CDR3 is CASSKAGGQYF. As DNA, the CDR3 is TGTGCCAGCAGTAAAGCGGGGGGGCAGTACTTC. The chain employs TRBV12-3 or TRBV12-4 and TRBJ2-7, with 9 bases aligning to TRBD2. CDR3 length: 11 residues. V lost 5 bases and J lost 9; bases outside the gene matches: 2.

The chain combines TRBV14 with TRBJ2-3; D might be TRBD2 (7 bases). The germline gives CDR1 SGHDN, CDR2 FVKESK. The CDR3 consists of 15 residues. V was clipped by 2 bases and J by 4 bases, with 13 bases between them. The CDR3, as DNA: TGTGCCAGCAGCCAACGGGGGGCCCCGCCAGATACGCAGTATTTT. It codes for CASSQRGAPPDTQYF.

The V call is TRBV9, the J call TRBJ2-3, with 11 bases that match TRBD2. Germline loops: CDR1 SGDLS, CDR2 YYNGEE. The CDR3 has 18 residues. After removal of 0 bases from V and 5 bases from J, the junction contained 11 bases not matched to a gene. CDR3 residues: CASSVATTSGVYGDTQYF. In nucleotides, the CDR3 is TGTGCCAGCAGCGTAGCTACGACTAGCGGGGTATATGGAGATACGCAGTATTTT.

The chain recombines TRBV19 with TRBJ1-1; the match to TRBD1 covers 8 bases. V trimming: 3 bases; J trimming: 4 bases; junction bases outside the gene matches: 13. Per the germline V gene, CDR1 is LNHDA and CDR2 is SQIVND (reference sequence). The CDR3 is 17 amino acids. CDR3 loop: CASSILTVTGAGTEAFF. For the CDR3, the DNA is TGTGCCAGTAGTATCCTAACCGTGACAGGGGCCGGCACTGAAGCTTTCTTT. The full variable domain, rest sourced from reference TRBV19 and TRBJ1-1, is DGGITQSPKYLFRKEGQNVTLSCEQNLNHDAMYWYRQDPGQGLRLIYYSQIVNDFQKGDIAEGYSVSREKKESFPLTVTSAQKNPTAFYLCASSILTVTGAGTEAFFGQGTRLTVV.

CDR3: CASSGTAKINTEAFF. The CDR3, as DNA: TGTGCCAGCAGTGGGACAGCAAAAATTAACACTGAAGCTTTCTTT. The chain is built from TRBV2 and TRBJ1-1, with TRBD1 as a possible D gene (6 bases). The CDR3 totals 15 residues. In germline, CDR1 is SNHLY, CDR2 FYNNEI. V lost 4 bases and J lost 2, with 14 bases in between.